Only a few counts were recorded for the clone carrying this T cell receptor beta chain. The germline gives CDR1 MNHEY, CDR2 SVGAGI. This CDR3 is built from 19 residues. J lost 0 bases, V lost 0 bases, and 12 bases had no gene match. This specimen comes from a study of blood T cells in healthy people across ages. A second PCR of roughly 7 to 11 cycles used a sample-barcoded 5' primer and a J-beta primer mix. Using its own MiXCR run on the 5' RACE reads, TCRdb lists one record per CDR3 protein. The table lists approximately 1,700,000 distinct CDR3 sequences, about two fifths of them singletons. This chain joins TRBV6-5 and TRBJ2-3; TRBD2 agrees at 7 bases. The source material was blood. This receptor was obtained from a human donor in good health. The CDR3 spells CASSYSNLVASGSTDTQYF. CDR3 nucleotides: TGTGCCAGCAGTTACTCGAATCTTGTGGCTAGCGGCAGCACAGATACGCAGTATTTT.